One sample yielded the 2 T cell receptor beta chains listed below, sequenced in a study of CD8 T cells in ankylosing spondylitis. MiXCR was run by TCRdb on the 5' RACE reads, yielding one entry per CDR3 protein. The profile shows about 280,000 distinct CDR3 sequences, 20% of them singletons. Material: blood, either unsorted or a sorted T cell fraction (not recorded which). The origin of the receptors is a male donor with ankylosing spondylitis or in good health (not recorded which).

J is TRBJ2-3 and V is TRBV7-6; either TRBD1 or TRBD2 may supply D (7 bases each). Germline V gene lookup returns CDR1 SGHVS and CDR2 FNYEAQ. Trimming removed 3 bases from V and 5 bases from J, with 12 bases in between. The CDR3 runs 14 residues. In nucleotides, the CDR3 is TGTGCCAGCAGCTTCACAGGGGAGGGAGATACGCAGTATTTT. It specifies CASSFTGEGDTQYF.

This clonotype appeared a few times. The chain employs TRBV7-2 and TRBJ1-1, with a possible D match to TRBD1 (6 bases). V lost 5 bases and J lost 3, with 13 bases in between. This CDR3 region has 14 residues. Germline CDR1 is SGHTA and CDR2 is FQGNSA. CDR3 bases: TGTGCCAGCAGCGGCAGCTACAGGGACACTGAAGCTTTCTTT. Translated, it gives CASSGSYRDTEAFF.